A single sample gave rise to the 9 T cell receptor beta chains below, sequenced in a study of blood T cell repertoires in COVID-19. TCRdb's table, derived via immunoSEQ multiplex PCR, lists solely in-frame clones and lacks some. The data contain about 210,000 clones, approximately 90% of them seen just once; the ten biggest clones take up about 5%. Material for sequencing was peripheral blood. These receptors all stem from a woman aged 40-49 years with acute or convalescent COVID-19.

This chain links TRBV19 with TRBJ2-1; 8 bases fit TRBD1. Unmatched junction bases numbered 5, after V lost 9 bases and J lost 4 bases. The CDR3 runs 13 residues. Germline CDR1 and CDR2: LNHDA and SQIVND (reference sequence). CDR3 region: CASGQGGYNEQFF. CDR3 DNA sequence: TGTGCCAGCGGACAGGGCGGGTACAATGAGCAGTTCTTC. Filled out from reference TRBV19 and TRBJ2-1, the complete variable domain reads DGGITQSPKYLFRKEGQNVTLSCEQNLNHDAMYWYRQDPGQGLRLIYYSQIVNDFQKGDIAEGYSVSREKKESFPLTVTSAQKNPTAFYLCASGQGGYNEQFFGPGTRLTVL.

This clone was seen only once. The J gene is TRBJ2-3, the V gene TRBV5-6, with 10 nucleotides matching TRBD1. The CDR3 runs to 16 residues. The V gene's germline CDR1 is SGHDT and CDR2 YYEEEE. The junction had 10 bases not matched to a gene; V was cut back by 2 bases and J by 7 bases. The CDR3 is CASSFLGTGEYNTQYF. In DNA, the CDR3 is TGTGCCAGCAGCTTTCTAGGGACAGGGGAGTATAATACGCAGTATTTT.

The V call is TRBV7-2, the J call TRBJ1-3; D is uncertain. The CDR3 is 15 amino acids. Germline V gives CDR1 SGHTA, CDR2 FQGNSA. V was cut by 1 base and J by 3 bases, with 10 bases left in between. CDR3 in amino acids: CASSLGGFGGNTIYF. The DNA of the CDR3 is TGTGCCAGCAGCTTAGGAGGGTTTGGTGGAAACACCATATATTTT.

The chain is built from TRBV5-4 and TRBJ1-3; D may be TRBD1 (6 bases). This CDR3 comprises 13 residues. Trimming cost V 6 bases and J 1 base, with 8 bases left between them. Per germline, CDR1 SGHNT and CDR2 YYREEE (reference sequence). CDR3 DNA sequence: TGTGCCAGCATCGACAGGTCTGGAAACACCATATATTTT. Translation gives CASIDRSGNTIYF.

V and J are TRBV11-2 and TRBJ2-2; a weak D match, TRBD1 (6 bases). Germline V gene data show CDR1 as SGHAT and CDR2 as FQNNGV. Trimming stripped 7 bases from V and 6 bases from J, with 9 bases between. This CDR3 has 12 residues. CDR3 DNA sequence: TGTGCCAGCAACAGGGTGTCCGGGGAGCTGTTTTTT. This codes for CASNRVSGELFF.

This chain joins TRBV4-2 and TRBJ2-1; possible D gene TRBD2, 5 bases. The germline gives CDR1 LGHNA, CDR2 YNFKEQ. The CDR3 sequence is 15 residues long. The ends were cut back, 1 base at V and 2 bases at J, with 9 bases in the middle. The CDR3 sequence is CASSQGTPPYNEQFF. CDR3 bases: TGTGCCAGCAGCCAAGGGACTCCACCCTACAATGAGCAGTTCTTC.

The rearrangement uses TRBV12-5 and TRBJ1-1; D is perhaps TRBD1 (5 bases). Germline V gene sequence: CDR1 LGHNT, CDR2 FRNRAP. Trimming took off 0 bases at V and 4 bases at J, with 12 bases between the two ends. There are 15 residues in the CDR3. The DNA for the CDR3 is TGTGCTAGTGGTTTGGTACTTGGGGCCGGCACTGAAGCTTTCTTT. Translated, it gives CASGLVLGAGTEAFF.

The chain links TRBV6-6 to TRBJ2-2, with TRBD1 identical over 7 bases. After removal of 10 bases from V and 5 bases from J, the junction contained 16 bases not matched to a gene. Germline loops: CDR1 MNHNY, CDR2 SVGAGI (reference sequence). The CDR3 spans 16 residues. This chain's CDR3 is CATARRGGVRTGELFF. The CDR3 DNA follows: TGTGCCACCGCCCGGCGAGGGGGCGTAAGGACCGGGGAGCTGTTTTTT.

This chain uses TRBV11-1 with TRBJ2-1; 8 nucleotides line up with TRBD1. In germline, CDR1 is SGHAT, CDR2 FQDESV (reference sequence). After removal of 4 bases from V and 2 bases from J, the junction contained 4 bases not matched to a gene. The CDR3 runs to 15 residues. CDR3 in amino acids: CASSSSGGTYNEQFF. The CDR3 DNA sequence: TGTGCCAGCAGCTCTTCAGGGGGCACCTACAATGAGCAGTTCTTC. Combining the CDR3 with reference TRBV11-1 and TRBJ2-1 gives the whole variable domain EAEVAQSPRYKITEKSQAVAFWCDPISGHATLYWYRQILGQGPELLVQFQDESVVDDSQLPKDRFSAERLKGVDSTLKIQPAELGDSAMYLCASSSSGGTYNEQFFGPGTRLTVL.